The T cell receptor (beta chain) under discussion was sequenced for a study of blood T cell repertoires in COVID-19. At the level of the study: In each case, the material was cDNA or gDNA derived from T cells, B-cell-depleted T cells, or PBMCs.

The germline gives CDR1 SGHNT, CDR2 YENEEA. CDR3 length: 15 residues. V was clipped by 2 bases and J by 2 bases, with 10 bases between them. The table came from immunoSEQ multiplex PCR; TCRdb's copy has only in-frame clones and leaves some out. The table shows more than 150,000 clones, with 87% occurring only once. The V call is TRBV11-3, the J call TRBJ1-5; D is undetermined. This receptor was obtained from a woman younger than 45 who had recovered from COVID-19. The source material was PBMCs or T cells enriched from blood (not recorded which). The CDR3 nucleotides are TGTGCCAGCAGCTTACCCGGAGGGTGCAATCAGCCCCAGCATTTT. Translation gives CASSLPGGCNQPQHF. Together with reference TRBV11-3 and TRBJ1-5, the CDR3 gives the full variable domain: EAGVVQSPRYKIIEKKQPVAFWCNPISGHNTLYWYLQNLGQGPELLIRYENEEAVDDSQLPKDRFSAERLKGVDSTLKIQPAELGDSAVYLCASSLPGGCNQPQHFGDGTRLSIL.